This T cell receptor beta chain derives from a study of identical twins. Notes on the study in general: Invariant MAIT and iNKT cells could partly confound zero-insertion analyses. The abundant beta clonotypes from cord blood had fewer insertions, and memory repertoires had none of this.

Template switching supplied a universal primer site; unique molecular identifiers were carried on the cDNA. A single record per CDR3 protein comes from TCRdb applying MiXCR to the 5' RACE reads. The table records under 450,000 distinct CDR3 sequences, 15% to 20% of them present only once. CDR3 length equals 14 residues. The germline V gene has CDR1 SGHRS and CDR2 YFSETQ. Trimming took 0 bases from V and 7 from J, leaving 10 bases between them. This clonotype was seen many times. Its antigen is unidentified. The specimen sequenced was naive T cells sorted from blood. The TCR sequence derives from a man aged 45 to 65 in good health. V and J are TRBV5-1 and TRBJ2-2; D is unresolved. This chain's CDR3 is CASSLASSVGELFF. In DNA, the CDR3 is TGCGCCAGCAGCTTGGCAAGTTCTGTCGGGGAGCTGTTTTTT.